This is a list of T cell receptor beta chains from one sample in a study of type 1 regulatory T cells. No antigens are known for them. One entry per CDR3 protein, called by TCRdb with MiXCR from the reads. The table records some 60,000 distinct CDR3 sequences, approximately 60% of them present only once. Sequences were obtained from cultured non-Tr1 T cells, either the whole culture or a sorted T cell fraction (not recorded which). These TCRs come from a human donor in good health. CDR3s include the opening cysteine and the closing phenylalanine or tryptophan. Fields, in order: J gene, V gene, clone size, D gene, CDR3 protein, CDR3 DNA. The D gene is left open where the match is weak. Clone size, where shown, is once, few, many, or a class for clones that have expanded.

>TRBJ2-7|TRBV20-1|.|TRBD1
CSAFSGTANEQYF
TGCAGTGCTTTCTCCGGGACAGCCAACGAGCAGTACTTC
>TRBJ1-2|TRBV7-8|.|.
CASWTANSGGYTF
TGTGCCAGCTGGACGGCTAACTCCGGGGGCTACACCTTC
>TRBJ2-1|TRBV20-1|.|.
CSALGLASNEQFF
TGCAGTGCACTGGGACTGGCGAGCAATGAGCAGTTCTTC
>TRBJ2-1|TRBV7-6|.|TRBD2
CASGGIGGRTNEQFF
TGTGCCAGCGGAGGTATTGGCGGGAGGACGAATGAGCAGTTCTTC
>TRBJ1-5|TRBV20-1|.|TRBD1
CSALGQVNQPQHF
TGCAGTGCTTTGGGACAGGTAAATCAGCCCCAGCATTTT
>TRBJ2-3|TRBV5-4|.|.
CASSLDSGMTDTQYF
TGTGCCAGCAGCTTGGACTCGGGAATGACAGATACGCAGTATTTT
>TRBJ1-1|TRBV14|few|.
CASSQVTGRTEAFF
TGTGCCAGCAGCCAAGTAACAGGGCGAACTGAAGCTTTCTTT
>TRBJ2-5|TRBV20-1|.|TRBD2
CSARDIIAGGPRETQYF
TGCAGTGCTAGGGATATTATAGCGGGAGGGCCAAGAGAGACCCAGTACTTC
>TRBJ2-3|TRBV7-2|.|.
CASSFRTITDTQYF
TGTGCCAGCAGCTTTAGGACTATCACAGATACGCAGTATTTT
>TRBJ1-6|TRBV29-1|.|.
CSVAFGLDSPLHF
TGCAGCGTTGCTTTCGGGCTGGATTCACCCCTCCACTTT
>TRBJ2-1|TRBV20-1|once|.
CSAWSGVDNEQFF
TGCAGTGCATGGTCAGGGGTTGACAATGAGCAGTTCTTC
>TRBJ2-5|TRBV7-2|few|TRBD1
CASSQTGGNEETQYF
TGTGCCAGTAGCCAGACAGGGGGCAACGAAGAGACCCAGTACTTC
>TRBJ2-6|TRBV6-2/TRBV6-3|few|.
CASRPHLTSDGANVLTF
TGTGCCAGCAGACCCCATTTGACTAGTGACGGGGCCAACGTCCTGACTTTC
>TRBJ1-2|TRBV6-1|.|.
CASSEGRRHDGYTF
TGTGCCAGCAGTGAGGGGCGACGGCATGATGGCTACACCTTC
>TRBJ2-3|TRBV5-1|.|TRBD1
CASSLGQGGDTQYF
TGCGCCAGCAGCCTGGGACAGGGTGGGGATACGCAGTATTTT
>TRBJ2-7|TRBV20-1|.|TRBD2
CSASDSGSLWGNSYEQYF
TGCAGTGCTAGTGATAGCGGGAGTTTGTGGGGTAACTCCTACGAGCAGTACTTC
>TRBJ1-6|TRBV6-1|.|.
CASREGRDNSPLHF
TGTGCCAGCAGAGAGGGACGAGATAATTCACCCCTCCACTTT
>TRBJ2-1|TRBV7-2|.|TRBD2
CASSFVAGANEQFF
TGTGCCAGCAGCTTTGTAGCGGGAGCCAATGAGCAGTTCTTC
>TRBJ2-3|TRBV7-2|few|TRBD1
CASSFLRTGATDTQYF
TGTGCCAGCAGCTTTCTCCGGACAGGGGCCACAGATACGCAGTATTTT
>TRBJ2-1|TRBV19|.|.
CASTKRGGRNEQFF
TGTGCCAGTACCAAGAGAGGGGGGCGGAATGAGCAGTTCTTC
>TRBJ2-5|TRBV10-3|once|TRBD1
CAIKGATGETQYF
TGTGCCATCAAGGGGGCTACCGGGGAGACCCAGTACTTC
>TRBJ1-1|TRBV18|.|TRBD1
CASSPSTGIPEAFF
TGTGCCAGCTCACCATCGACAGGGATCCCTGAAGCTTTCTTT
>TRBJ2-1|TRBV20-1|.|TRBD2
CSARVGGGAHEQFF
TGCAGTGCTAGGGTCGGGGGGGGTGCGCATGAGCAGTTCTTC
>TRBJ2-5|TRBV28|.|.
CASSGYRARPETQYF
TGTGCCAGCAGTGGTTATCGGGCCCGGCCAGAGACCCAGTACTTC
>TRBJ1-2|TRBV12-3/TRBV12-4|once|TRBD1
CASSWTGDGYTF
TGTGCCAGCAGTTGGACAGGGGATGGCTACACCTTC
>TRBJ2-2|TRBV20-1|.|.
CSARDGDVAGTGELFF
TGCAGTGCTAGAGATGGTGATGTCGCGGGCACCGGGGAGCTGTTTTTT
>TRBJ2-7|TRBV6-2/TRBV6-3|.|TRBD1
CASSPPGQGDYEQYF
TGTGCCAGCAGCCCACCGGGACAGGGAGACTACGAGCAGTACTTC
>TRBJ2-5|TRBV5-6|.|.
CASSPPWSRETQYF
TGTGCCAGCAGCCCCCCTTGGTCCCGGGAGACCCAGTACTTC